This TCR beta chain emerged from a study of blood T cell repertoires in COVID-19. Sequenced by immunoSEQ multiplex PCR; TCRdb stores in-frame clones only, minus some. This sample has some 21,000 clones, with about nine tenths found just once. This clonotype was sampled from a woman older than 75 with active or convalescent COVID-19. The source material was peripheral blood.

For the CDR3, the DNA is TGTGCCAGTAGTACTTATACACCCATTGAAAACACCGGGGAGCTGTTTTTT. Its protein product is CASSTYTPIENTGELFF. This rearrangement joins TRBV19 to TRBJ2-2; D unclear. Per germline, CDR1 LNHDA and CDR2 SQIVND (reference sequence). V shed 4 bases and J shed 2 bases, with 17 bases lying between them. This CDR3 is built from 17 residues.